A single sample gave rise to the 8 T cell receptor beta chains below, sequenced in a study of blood T cell repertoires in COVID-19. Assay: immunoSEQ multiplex PCR; the TCRdb copy retains only in-frame clones and omits some. The sample lists approximately 200,000 clones, over 75% seen once, with under 4% in the top ten. Input material: PBMCs or T cells enriched from blood (not recorded which). The receptors were sampled from a woman younger than 30 in a cohort exposed to, infected with or recovered from COVID-19 (not recorded which).

V is TRBV9 and J is TRBJ2-2, with 11 bases aligning to TRBD2. The CDR3 sequence is 17 residues long. Germline CDR1 and CDR2: SGDLS and YYNGEE. The junction had 10 bases not matched to a gene; V was cut back by 2 bases and J by 7 bases. The CDR3 reads CASSVLLAGAGDGELFF. The CDR3 DNA is TGTGCCAGCAGCGTGCTACTAGCGGGGGCGGGGGACGGGGAGCTGTTTTTT.

In its sample, this clone was seen once. The chain joins TRBV9 to TRBJ1-6; TRBD1 matches at 7 bases. V shed 3 bases and J 6 bases; nucleotides not matched to a gene: 6. The V gene's germline CDR1 is SGDLS and CDR2 YYNGEE. This CDR3 has 15 amino acids. CDR3 region: CASSASGQANSPLHF. The CDR3 DNA follows: TGTGCCAGCAGCGCCTCCGGACAGGCTAATTCACCCCTCCACTTT.

The chain uses TRBV13 and TRBJ1-2; TRBD1 aligns across 9 bases. Germline trimming cut 3 bases from V and 4 bases from J; bases unmatched to any gene: 6. The CDR3 extends over 15 amino acids. Germline V lookup: CDR1 PRHDT, CDR2 FYEKMQ (reference sequence). The CDR3 nucleotides read TGTGCCAGCAGCTTGGGACAGGGCCTTGGCTATGGCTACACCTTC. Amino acids: CASSLGQGLGYGYTF.

The chain joins TRBV7-8 to TRBJ2-7, with a weak D call TRBD2 (6 bases). Trimming stripped 3 bases from V and 6 bases from J, with 21 bases between. CDR1 is SGHVS and CDR2 is FQNEAQ in the germline V gene. The CDR3 covers 16 residues. The CDR3 DNA sequence: TGTGCCAGCAGCTTCGGGTCCGGGAGCCTTAGGTTCGAGCAGTACTTC. It yields the protein CASSFGSGSLRFEQYF.

The genes are TRBV11-3 and TRBJ1-5; D may be TRBD1 (5 bases). CDR3 length: 15 amino acids. The germline V gene has CDR1 SGHNT and CDR2 YENEEA. V was shortened by 5 bases and J by 4 bases, with 15 bases between the two germline ends. As DNA, the CDR3 is TGTGCCAGCAGCCTGGGGGGACGTCCGAATCAGCCCCAGCATTTT. It encodes CASSLGGRPNQPQHF. Filled out from reference TRBV11-3 and TRBJ1-5, the complete variable domain reads EAGVVQSPRYKIIEKKQPVAFWCNPISGHNTLYWYLQNLGQGPELLIRYENEEAVDDSQLPKDRFSAERLKGVDSTLKIQPAELGDSAVYLCASSLGGRPNQPQHFGDGTRLSIL.

The V and J genes are TRBV24-1 and TRBJ2-2, with 8 positions matching TRBD1. The germline CDR1 and CDR2 sequences are KGHDR and SFDVKD. The CDR3 consists of 14 residues. J was trimmed by 7 bases and V by 6 bases; bases with no gene match: 6. The CDR3, as DNA: TGTGCCACCAGTCAAGCAGGGGGCTTCGGGGAGCTGTTTTTT. This codes for CATSQAGGFGELFF.

This chain links TRBV4-1 with TRBJ2-1, with a tentative D call TRBD2 (6 bases). Trimming left V 4 bases short and J 3 bases short, with 16 bases between. The CDR3 runs to 16 residues. Looked up from germline, CDR1 is MGHRA and CDR2 is YSYEKL. The CDR3, as DNA: TGCGCCAGCAGCCTCCTCTATGCGGGAAACTACAATGAGCAGTTCTTC. Residues: CASSLLYAGNYNEQFF.

The rearrangement joins TRBV6-2 or TRBV6-3 to TRBJ2-7; TRBD1 is a possible D gene (6 bases). There are 15 residues in the CDR3. In germline, CDR1 is MNHEY, CDR2 SVGEGT. V lost 4 bases and J 1 base, leaving 14 bases between the germline ends. CDR3 amino acids: CASSFLQGPSYEQYF. The CDR3 DNA reads TGTGCCAGCAGTTTCCTACAGGGACCTTCCTACGAGCAGTACTTC.